This T cell receptor beta chain is from a study of CD8 T cells in Susac syndrome. After extraction with the RNeasy kit, about 0.5 to 1 ug of the RNA was reverse transcribed using random hexamers. A single record per CDR3 protein comes from TCRdb applying MiXCR to the immunoSEQ multiplex PCR reads. Of approximately 260,000 distinct CDR3 sequences in the sample, about 96% are singletons; the top ten hold about 0.1%. The germline CDR1 and CDR2 sequences are SGDLS and YYNGEE. The CDR3 length is 14 residues. Trimming took 2 bases from V and 5 from J; bases not matched to a gene: 3. This receptor was identified in a human donor with Susac syndrome. Sequenced input: CD4+ T cells from PBMCs. The chain combines TRBV9 with TRBJ2-1; 8 bases are a match to TRBD2. The CDR3 is CASSVTSGNNEQFF. The CDR3 nucleotides read TGTGCCAGCAGCGTCACTAGCGGTAACAATGAGCAGTTCTTC.